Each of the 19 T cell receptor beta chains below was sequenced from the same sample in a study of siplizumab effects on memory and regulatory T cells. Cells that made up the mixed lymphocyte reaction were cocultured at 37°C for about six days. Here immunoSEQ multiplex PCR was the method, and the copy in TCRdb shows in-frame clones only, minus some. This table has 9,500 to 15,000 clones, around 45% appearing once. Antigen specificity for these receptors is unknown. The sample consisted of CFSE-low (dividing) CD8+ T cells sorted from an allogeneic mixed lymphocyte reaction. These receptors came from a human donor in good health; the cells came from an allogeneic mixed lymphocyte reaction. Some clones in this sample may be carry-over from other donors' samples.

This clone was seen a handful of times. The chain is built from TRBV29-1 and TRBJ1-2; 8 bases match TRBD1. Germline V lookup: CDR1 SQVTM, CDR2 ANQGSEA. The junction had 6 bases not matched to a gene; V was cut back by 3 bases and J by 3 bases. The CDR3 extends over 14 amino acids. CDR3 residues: CSVDDRGGDYGYTF. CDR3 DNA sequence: TGCAGCGTTGATGACAGGGGAGGGGACTATGGCTACACCTTC. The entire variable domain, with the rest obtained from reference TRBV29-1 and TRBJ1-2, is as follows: SAVISQKPSRDICQRGTSLTIQCQVDSQVTMMFWYRQQPGQSLTLIATANQGSEATYESGFVIDKFPISRPNLTFSTLTVSNMSPEDSSIYLCSVDDRGGDYGYTFGSGTRLTVV.

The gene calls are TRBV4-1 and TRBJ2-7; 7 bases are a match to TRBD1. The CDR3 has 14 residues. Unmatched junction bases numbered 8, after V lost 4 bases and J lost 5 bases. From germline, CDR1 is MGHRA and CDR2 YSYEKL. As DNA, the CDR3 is TGCGCCAGCAGCCCTGAGGGGGCTGGGGACGAGCAGTACTTC. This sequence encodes CASSPEGAGDEQYF.

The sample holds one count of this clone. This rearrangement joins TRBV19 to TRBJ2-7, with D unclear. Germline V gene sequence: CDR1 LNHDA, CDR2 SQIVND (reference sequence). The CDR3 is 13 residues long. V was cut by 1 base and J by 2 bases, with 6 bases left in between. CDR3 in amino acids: CASSIGLPYEQYF. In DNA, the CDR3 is TGTGCCAGTAGTATAGGGCTACCCTACGAGCAGTACTTC.

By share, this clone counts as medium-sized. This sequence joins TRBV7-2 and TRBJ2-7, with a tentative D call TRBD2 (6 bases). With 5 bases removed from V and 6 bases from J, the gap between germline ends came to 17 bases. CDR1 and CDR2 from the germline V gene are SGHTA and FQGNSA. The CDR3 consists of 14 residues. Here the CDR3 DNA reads TGTGCCAGCAGCCTCTTAGCGGCGGCCGTCGAGCAGTACTTC. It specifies CASSLLAAAVEQYF.

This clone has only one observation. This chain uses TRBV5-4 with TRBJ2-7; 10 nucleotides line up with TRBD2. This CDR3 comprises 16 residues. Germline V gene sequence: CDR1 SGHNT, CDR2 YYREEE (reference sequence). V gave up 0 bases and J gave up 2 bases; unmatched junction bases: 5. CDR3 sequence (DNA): TGTGCCAGCAGCTTGGAGCTAGCGGGAGCCGCCTACGAGCAGTACTTC. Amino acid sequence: CASSLELAGAAYEQYF.

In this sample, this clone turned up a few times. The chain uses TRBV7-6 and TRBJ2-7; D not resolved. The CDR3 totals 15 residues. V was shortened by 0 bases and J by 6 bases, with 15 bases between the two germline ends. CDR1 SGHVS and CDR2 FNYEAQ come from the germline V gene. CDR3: CASSLAGRPTPEQYF. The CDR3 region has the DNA TGTGCCAGCAGCTTAGCCGGCAGACCTACCCCCGAGCAGTACTTC.

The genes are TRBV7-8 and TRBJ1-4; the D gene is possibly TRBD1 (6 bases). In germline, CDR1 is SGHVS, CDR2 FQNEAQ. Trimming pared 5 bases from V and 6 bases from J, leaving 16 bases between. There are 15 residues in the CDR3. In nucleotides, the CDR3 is TGTGCCAGCAGCCTCGTCGGAGGGGGGTATGAAAAACTGTTTTTT. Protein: CASSLVGGGYEKLFF.

The CDR3, as DNA: TGTGCCAGCAGCTTACGGGGGAGCAATCAGCCCCAGCATTTT. It is translated as CASSLRGSNQPQHF. The chain uses TRBV5-5 and TRBJ1-5; D is perhaps TRBD1 (5 bases). The CDR3 runs 14 residues. Per germline, CDR1 SGHKS and CDR2 YYEKEE (reference sequence). Trimming removed 2 bases from V and 1 base from J, with 7 bases in between.

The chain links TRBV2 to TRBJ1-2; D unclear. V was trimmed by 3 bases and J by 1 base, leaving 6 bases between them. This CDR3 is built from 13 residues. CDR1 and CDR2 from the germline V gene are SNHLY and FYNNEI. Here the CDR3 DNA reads TGTGCCAGCAGTGACCCCTATAACTATGGCTACACCTTC. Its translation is CASSDPYNYGYTF.

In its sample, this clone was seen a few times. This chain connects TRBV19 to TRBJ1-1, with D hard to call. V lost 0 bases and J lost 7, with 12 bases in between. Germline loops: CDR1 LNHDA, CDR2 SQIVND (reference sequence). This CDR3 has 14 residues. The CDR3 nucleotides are TGTGCCAGTAGTATAGAAGCATCGGGGTTTGAAGCTTTCTTT. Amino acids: CASSIEASGFEAFF.

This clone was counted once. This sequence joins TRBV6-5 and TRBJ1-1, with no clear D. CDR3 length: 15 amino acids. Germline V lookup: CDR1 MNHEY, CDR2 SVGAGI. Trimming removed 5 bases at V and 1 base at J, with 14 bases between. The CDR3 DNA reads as TGTGCCAGCAGTCCCCGGGAAACTGGGAACACTGAAGCTTTCTTT. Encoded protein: CASSPRETGNTEAFF.

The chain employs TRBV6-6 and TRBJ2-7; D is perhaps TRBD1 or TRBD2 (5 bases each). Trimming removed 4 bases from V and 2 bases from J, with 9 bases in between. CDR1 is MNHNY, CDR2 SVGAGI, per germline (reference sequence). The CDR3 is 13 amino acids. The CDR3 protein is CASSSGPTYEQYF. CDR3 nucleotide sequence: TGTGCCAGCAGTTCGGGACCAACCTACGAGCAGTACTTC.

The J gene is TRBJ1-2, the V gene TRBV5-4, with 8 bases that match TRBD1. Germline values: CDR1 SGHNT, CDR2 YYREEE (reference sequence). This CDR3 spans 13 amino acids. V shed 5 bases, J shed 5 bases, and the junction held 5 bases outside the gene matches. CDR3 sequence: CASRRDRIYGYTF. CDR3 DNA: TGTGCCAGCAGAAGGGACAGGATTTATGGCTACACCTTC.

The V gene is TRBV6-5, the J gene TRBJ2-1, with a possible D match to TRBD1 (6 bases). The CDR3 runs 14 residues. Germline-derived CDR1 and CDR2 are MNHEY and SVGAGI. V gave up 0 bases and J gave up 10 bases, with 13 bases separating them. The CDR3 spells CASSYSPGAIEQFF. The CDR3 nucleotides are TGTGCCAGCAGTTACTCCCCAGGGGCGATCGAGCAGTTCTTC.

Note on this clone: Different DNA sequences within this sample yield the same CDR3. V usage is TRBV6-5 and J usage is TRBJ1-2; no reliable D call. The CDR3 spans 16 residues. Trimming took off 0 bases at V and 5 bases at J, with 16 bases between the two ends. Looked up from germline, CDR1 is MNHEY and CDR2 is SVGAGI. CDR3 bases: TGTGCCAGCAGTTACTCGACGTCTACAGCTGTTTATGGCTACACCTTC. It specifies CASSYSTSTAVYGYTF.

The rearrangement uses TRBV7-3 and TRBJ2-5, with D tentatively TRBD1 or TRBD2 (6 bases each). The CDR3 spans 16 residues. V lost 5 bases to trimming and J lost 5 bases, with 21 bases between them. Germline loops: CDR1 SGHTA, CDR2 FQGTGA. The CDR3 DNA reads TGTGCCAGCAGCCCAGGAGGGTCACACAGGGTGGAGACCCAGTACTTC. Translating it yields CASSPGGSHRVETQYF.

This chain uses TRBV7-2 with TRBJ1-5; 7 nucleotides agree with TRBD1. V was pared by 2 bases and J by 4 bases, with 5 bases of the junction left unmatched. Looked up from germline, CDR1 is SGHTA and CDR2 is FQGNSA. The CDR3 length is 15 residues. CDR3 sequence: CASSLFPGGNQPQHF. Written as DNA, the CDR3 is TGTGCCAGCAGCTTATTCCCAGGGGGAAATCAGCCCCAGCATTTT.

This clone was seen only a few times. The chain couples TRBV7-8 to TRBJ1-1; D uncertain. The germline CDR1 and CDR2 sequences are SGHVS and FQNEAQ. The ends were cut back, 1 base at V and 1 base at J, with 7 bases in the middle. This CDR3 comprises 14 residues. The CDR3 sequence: CASSLEVRNTEAFF. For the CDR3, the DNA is TGTGCCAGCAGCTTAGAGGTCAGGAACACTGAAGCTTTCTTT.

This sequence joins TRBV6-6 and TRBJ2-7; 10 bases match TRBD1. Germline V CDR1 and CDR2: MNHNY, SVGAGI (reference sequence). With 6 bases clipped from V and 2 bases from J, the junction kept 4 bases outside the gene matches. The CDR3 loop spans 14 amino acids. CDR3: CASRAGTGAYEQYF. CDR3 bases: TGTGCCAGCAGGGCCGGGACAGGGGCCTACGAGCAGTACTTC.